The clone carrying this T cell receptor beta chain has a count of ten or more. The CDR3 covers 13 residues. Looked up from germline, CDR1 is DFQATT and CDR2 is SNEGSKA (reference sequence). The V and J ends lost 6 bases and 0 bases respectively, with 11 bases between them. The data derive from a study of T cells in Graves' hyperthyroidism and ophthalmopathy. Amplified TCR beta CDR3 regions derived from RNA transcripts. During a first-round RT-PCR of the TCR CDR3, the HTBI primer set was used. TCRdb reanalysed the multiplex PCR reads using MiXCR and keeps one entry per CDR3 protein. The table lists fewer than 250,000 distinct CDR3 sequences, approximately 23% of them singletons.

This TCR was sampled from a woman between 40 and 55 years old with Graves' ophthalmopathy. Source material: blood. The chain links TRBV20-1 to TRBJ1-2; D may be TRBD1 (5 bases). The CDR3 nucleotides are TGCAGTGCCACACAGGCCTCTAACTATGGCTACACCTTC. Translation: CSATQASNYGYTF.